This is a list of T cell receptor beta chains from one sample in a study of T cell changes during pregnancy in multiple sclerosis. Measured with immunoSEQ multiplex PCR; TCRdb has only the in-frame clones, and not every one. The table lists approximately 73,000 clones, roughly nine tenths of them singletons, with roughly 0.21% in the top ten. The specimen was CD4+ T cells from peripheral blood mononuclear cells, collected before pregnancy. These receptor sequences come from a female donor with multiple sclerosis, enrolled in a pregnancy study. CDR3s include the opening cysteine and the closing phenylalanine or tryptophan. Each record gives: CDR3 length, J gene, V gene, CDR3 protein.

16 TRBJ2-3 TRBV18 CASSPIAGGGTDTQYF
14 TRBJ1-4 TRBV6-1 CASSPGLVNEKLFF
20 TRBJ2-1 TRBV4-1 CASSQERLAGAVGSYNEQFF
15 TRBJ2-1 TRBV6-5 CASSSTAAYYNEQFF
14 TRBJ1-2 TRBV4-1 CASSLSGTMDGYTF
15 TRBJ1-1 TRBV27 CASSPRTGGDTEAFF
15 TRBJ1-5 TRBV5-5 CASSSDGQGHQPQHF
12 TRBJ2-3 TRBV2 CASALGRGTQYF
11 TRBJ2-1 TRBV20-1 CSASLPGGQFF
13 TRBJ2-7 TRBV30 CAWSVETAYEQYF
15 TRBJ1-6 TRBV6-1 CASSSLGQVNSPLHF
15 TRBJ2-7 TRBV18 CASSQLAGVIYEQYF
16 TRBJ1-1 TRBV5-1 CASSLASQGANTEAFF
15 TRBJ2-3 TRBV19 CASRYGTESTDTQYF
15 TRBJ2-5 TRBV5-1 CASSLGGAGWETQYF
13 TRBJ1-1 TRBV5-1 CASRQGGNTEAFF
15 TRBJ1-5 TRBV7-2 CASSLTGGGNQPQHF
16 TRBJ2-7 TRBV28 CASSFFGLAGDYEQYF
12 TRBJ1-2 TRBV5-6 CASSLGLGSYTF
14 TRBJ1-5 TRBV19 CASSNTQGGKPQHF
14 TRBJ1-1 TRBV5-1 CASSNYLVNTEAFF
11 TRBJ2-5 TRBV5-8 CASSLSGTQYF
14 TRBJ2-1 TRBV5-4 CASSLGGTGNEQFF
12 TRBJ2-3 TRBV7-9 CASSSGERTQYF
13 TRBJ2-1 TRBV5-1 CASSLVGPNEQFF
15 TRBJ1-1 TRBV5-1 CASSPEEAWNTEAFF
14 TRBJ1-5 TRBV10-3 CAIQPAGLDQPQHF
13 TRBJ1-1 TRBV6-5 CASSYLSDTEAFF
11 TRBJ2-7 TRBV20-1 CSAPGINEQYF
15 TRBJ1-1 TRBV18 CASSDRSYVDTEAFF
14 TRBJ1-4 TRBV27 CASDTGTGNEKLFF
16 TRBJ1-2 TRBV15 CATSRGPTESIYGYTF
15 TRBJ2-1 TRBV2 CASSEEGLASGEQFF
17 TRBJ1-5 TRBV19 CASSISRADGGNQPQHF
14 TRBJ2-7 TRBV6-1 CASTGGVGSYEQYF
16 TRBJ2-7 TRBV6-1 CASSEQQASGPYEQYF
15 TRBJ2-7 TRBV5-1 CASSFQRTGDYEQYF
14 TRBJ1-6 TRBV27 CASSLSGIDSPLHF
12 TRBJ2-3 TRBV29-1 CSVKQGADTQYF
20 TRBJ2-3 TRBV4-2 CASSQDAALAGASSTDTQYF
14 TRBJ1-2 TRBV6-5 CASSPTAGNYGYTF
14 TRBJ2-7 TRBV14 CASSHRPGWGEQYF
13 TRBJ2-2 TRBV2 CASSDRERGELFF
13 TRBJ1-1 TRBV5-1 CASASGPGTEAFF
16 TRBJ2-2 TRBV9 CASSPRQGSNTGELFF
14 TRBJ1-5 TRBV19 CASRATGGNQPQHF
15 TRBJ2-1 TRBV28 CASHPLAGAGNEQFF
14 TRBJ1-5 TRBV19 CASSIAGFDQPQHF
13 TRBJ1-1 TRBV19 CASSSGSRTEAFF
14 TRBJ2-7 TRBV5-6 CASSLLRGLSEQYF
19 TRBJ1-2 TRBV28 CASSLVGTGGGQANYGYTF
14 TRBJ2-6 TRBV7-9 CASRLTHGANVLTF
14 TRBJ2-7 TRBV5-1 CASSLGGQPYEQYF
14 TRBJ2-2 TRBV9 CASSPQAADGELFF